This T cell receptor (beta chain) stems from a study of OX40 agonist ivuxolimab in advanced cancers. Only one count was recorded for this clone. Here immunoSEQ multiplex PCR was the method, and the copy in TCRdb shows in-frame clones only, minus some. The table lists some 130,000 clones, 85% to 90% of them singletons. Germline V gene sequence: CDR1 MGHDK, CDR2 SYGVNS. V lost 4 bases, J lost 4 bases, and 16 bases lay in between. The CDR3 is made up of 15 amino acids. The clonotype comes from an adult with an advanced solid tumor such as melanoma, head and neck, liver or kidney cancer. The J gene is TRBJ1-1, the V gene TRBV25-1; no clear D. The specimen was CD4+ or CD8+ T cells sorted from blood, collected in a trial of the OX40 agonist ivuxolimab. DNA of the CDR3: TGTGCCAGCAGTGCCCCTGGACGAGGAGGCACTGAAGCTTTCTTT. This sequence encodes CASSAPGRGGTEAFF.